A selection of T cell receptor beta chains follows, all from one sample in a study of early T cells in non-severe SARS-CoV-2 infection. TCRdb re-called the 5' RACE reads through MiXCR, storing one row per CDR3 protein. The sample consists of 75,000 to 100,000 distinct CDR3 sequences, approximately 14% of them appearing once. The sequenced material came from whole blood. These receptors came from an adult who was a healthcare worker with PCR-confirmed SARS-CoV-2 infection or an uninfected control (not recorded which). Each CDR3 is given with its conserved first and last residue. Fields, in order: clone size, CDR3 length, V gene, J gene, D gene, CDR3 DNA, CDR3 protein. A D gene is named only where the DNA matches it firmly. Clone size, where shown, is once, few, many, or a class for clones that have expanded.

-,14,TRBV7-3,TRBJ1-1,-,TGTGCCAGCAGCTCGCAGGGAGGGAGCACTGAAGCTTTCTTT,CASSSQGGSTEAFF
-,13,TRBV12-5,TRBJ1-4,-,TGTGCTAGTGGTCTGGGACTCAATGAAAAACTGTTTTTT,CASGLGLNEKLFF
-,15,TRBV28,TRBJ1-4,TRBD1,TGTGCCAGGAACCGACCGGGACAGATTAATGAAAAACTGTTTTTT,CARNRPGQINEKLFF
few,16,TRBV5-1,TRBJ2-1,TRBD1,TGCGCCAGCAGCCCGGAGGACAGGGCAGTAAACAATGAGCAGTTCTTC,CASSPEDRAVNNEQFF
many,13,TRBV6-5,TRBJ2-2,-,TGTGCCAGCAGTTTGGGGGACTCCGGGGAGCTGTTTTTT,CASSLGDSGELFF
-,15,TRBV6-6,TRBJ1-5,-,TGTGCCAGCAGTTACTCGGGGGCGGGCAATCAGCCCCAGCATTTT,CASSYSGAGNQPQHF
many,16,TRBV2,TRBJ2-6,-,TGTGCCAGCAGTGAACAGGGCCGCTCTGGGGCCAACGTCCTGACTTTC,CASSEQGRSGANVLTF
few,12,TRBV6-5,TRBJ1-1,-,TGTGCCAGCAAAGGGGGAAACACTGAAGCTTTCTTT,CASKGGNTEAFF
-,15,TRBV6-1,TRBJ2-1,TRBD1,TGTGCCAGCAGAGCCGGGACAGGGGTAAACAATGAGCAGTTCTTC,CASRAGTGVNNEQFF
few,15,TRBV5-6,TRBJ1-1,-,TGTGCCAGCAGCTCGCCCCGCCGGGGGAACACTGAAGCTTTCTTT,CASSSPRRGNTEAFF
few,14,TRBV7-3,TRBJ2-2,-,TGTGCCAGCAGCTTATCGGGGGAAACCGGGGAGCTGTTTTTT,CASSLSGETGELFF
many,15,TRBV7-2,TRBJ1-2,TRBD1,TGTGCCAGCAGCCAGCAAGGGACAGGGCCATATGGCTACACCTTC,CASSQQGTGPYGYTF
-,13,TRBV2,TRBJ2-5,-,TGTGCCAGCAGGAAATATAGCCAAGAGACCCAGTACTTC,CASRKYSQETQYF
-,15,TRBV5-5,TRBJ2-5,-,TGTGCCAGCAGCTTCTCGGCCGGTTACCAAGAGACCCAGTACTTC,CASSFSAGYQETQYF
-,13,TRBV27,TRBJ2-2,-,TGTGCCAGCAGTATGGTGAACACCGGGGAGCTGTTTTTT,CASSMVNTGELFF
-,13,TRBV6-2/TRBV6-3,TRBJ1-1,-,TGTGCCAGCAGTTACCCGGTGGGGACTGAAGCTTTCTTT,CASSYPVGTEAFF
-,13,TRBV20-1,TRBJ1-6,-,TGCAGTGCTAGCCCGGACGAGGATTCACCCCTCCACTTT,CSASPDEDSPLHF